This T cell receptor (beta chain) was captured in a study of T cell responses to AZD1222 COVID-19 vaccine. Study results and limitations: The donor cohort was predominantly white British with a female majority, and clonal diversity may have been underestimated. Just five or six AZD1222 recipients tested seropositive at baseline.

CDR3 length: 16 residues. Germline V gene data show CDR1 as SGHNT and CDR2 as YYREEE (reference sequence). V was cut by 0 bases and J by 4 bases, with 16 bases left in between. For this clone: Its antigen is still unknown.

Only in-frame clones appear in the TCRdb table, and some are missing; sequencing was by immunoSEQ multiplex PCR. The sample has under 150,000 clones, approximately 88% seen once. The sequencing used peripheral blood, collected on day 0 of AZD1222 vaccination. The TCR sequence derives from an adult in good health. The chain couples TRBV5-4 to TRBJ2-5, with a weak D call TRBD2 (6 bases). The CDR3 is CASSLVSGGMGETQYF. The DNA of the CDR3 is TGTGCCAGCAGCTTGGTATCCGGAGGGATGGGAGAGACCCAGTACTTC.